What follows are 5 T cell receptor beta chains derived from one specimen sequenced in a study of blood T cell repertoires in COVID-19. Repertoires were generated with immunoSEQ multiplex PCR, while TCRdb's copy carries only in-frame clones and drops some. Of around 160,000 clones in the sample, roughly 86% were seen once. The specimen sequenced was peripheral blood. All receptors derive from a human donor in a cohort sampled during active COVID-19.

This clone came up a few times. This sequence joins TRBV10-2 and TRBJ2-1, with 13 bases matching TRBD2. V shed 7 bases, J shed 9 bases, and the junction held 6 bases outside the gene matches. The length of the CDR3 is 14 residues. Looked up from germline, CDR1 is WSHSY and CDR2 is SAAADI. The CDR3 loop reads CASTRTSGGGEQFF. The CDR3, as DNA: TGCGCCAGCACCCGGACTAGCGGGGGAGGTGAGCAGTTCTTC.

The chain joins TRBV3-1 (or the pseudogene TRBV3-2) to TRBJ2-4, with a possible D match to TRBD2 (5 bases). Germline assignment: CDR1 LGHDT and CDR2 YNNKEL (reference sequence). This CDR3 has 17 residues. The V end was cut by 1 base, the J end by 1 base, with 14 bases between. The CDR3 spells CASSQAGFDIAKNIQYF. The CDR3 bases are TGTGCCAGCAGCCAAGCGGGGTTCGATATCGCCAAAAACATTCAGTACTTC.

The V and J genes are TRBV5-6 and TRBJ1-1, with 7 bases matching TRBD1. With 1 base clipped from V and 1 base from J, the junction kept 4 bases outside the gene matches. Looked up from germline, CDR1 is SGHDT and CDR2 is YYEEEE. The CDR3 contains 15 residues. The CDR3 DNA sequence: TGTGCCAGCAGCTTGTCTACAGGGGAGAACACTGAAGCTTTCTTT. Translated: CASSLSTGENTEAFF.

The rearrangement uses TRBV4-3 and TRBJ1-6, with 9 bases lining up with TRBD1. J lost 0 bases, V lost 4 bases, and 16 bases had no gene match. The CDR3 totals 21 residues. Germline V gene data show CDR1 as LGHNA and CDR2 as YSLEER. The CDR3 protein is CASSRKFSGQGLHSYNSPLHF. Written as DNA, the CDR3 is TGCGCCAGCAGCCGAAAATTCTCGGGACAGGGATTACACTCCTATAATTCACCCCTCCACTTT.

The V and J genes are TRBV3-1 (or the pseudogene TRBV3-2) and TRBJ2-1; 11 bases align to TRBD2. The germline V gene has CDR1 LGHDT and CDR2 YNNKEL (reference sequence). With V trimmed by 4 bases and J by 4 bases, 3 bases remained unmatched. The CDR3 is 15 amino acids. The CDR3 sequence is CASSPRLAGYNEQFF. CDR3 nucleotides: TGTGCCAGCAGCCCCCGACTAGCGGGGTACAATGAGCAGTTCTTC.